This is a list of T cell receptor beta chains from one sample in a study of control samples from healthy donors and cancer patients. The method was immunoSEQ multiplex PCR; TCRdb's version includes in-frame clones alone and lacks a portion of them. The sample has about 35,000 clones; 93% are singletons. Sequencing used PBMCs. These receptors all come from a man in his forties with colorectal cancer. The CDR3 runs from the conserved cysteine through the conserved F or W. The D gene is left open where the match is weak.

d_gene,v_gene,j_gene,CDR3aa,CDR3nt
NA,TRBV5-6,TRBJ1-1,CASSSDKRSAFF,TGTGCCAGCAGCTCGGACAAGAGGAGTGCTTTCTTT
TRBD2,TRBV6-5,TRBJ2-1,CASSYSWGGSYNEQFF,TGTGCCAGCAGTTACTCCTGGGGGGGGTCCTACAATGAGCAGTTCTTC
NA,TRBV30,TRBJ2-5,CAWSVWRETQYF,TGTGCCTGGAGTGTATGGCGGGAGACCCAGTACTTC
TRBD1,TRBV5-1,TRBJ1-3,CASSWGQGSFSGNTIYF,TGCGCCAGCAGCTGGGGACAGGGTTCCTTCTCTGGAAACACCATATATTTT
NA,TRBV10-3,TRBJ1-6,CAIREEVLVNSPFHF,TGTGCCATCCGAGAGGAGGTGTTAGTTAATTCACCCTTCCACTTT
NA,TRBV9,TRBJ2-3,CASGGFGTQYF,TGTGCCAGCGGGGGGTTCGGTACGCAGTATTTT
TRBD2,TRBV5-4,TRBJ2-5,CASSYSGGTLQETQYF,TGTGCCAGCAGCTACAGCGGGGGGACCTTACAAGAGACCCAGTACTTC
NA,TRBV12-3/TRBV12-4,TRBJ1-2,CASSHPGVRGYTF,TGTGCCAGCAGTCACCCCGGGGTTAGAGGCTACACCTTC
TRBD1,TRBV5-6,TRBJ2-1,CASSATGGGEQFF,TGTGCCAGCAGCGCTACAGGGGGCGGGGAGCAGTTCTTC
NA,TRBV9,TRBJ1-2,CASSVDGGAYGYTF,TGTGCCAGCAGCGTAGATGGGGGCGCCTATGGCTACACCTTC
NA,TRBV5-1,TRBJ2-1,CASRTGQYNEQFF,TGCGCCAGCAGGACTGGACAGTACAATGAGCAGTTCTTC
NA,TRBV27,TRBJ1-2,CASSPVDGVDYGYTF,TGTGCCAGCAGTCCTGTTGATGGGGTCGACTATGGCTACACCTTC
TRBD2,TRBV7-9,TRBJ2-3,CASSQRTSGTDTQYF,TGTGCCAGCAGCCAAAGGACTAGCGGCACAGATACGCAGTATTTT
NA,TRBV4-3,TRBJ2-3,CASSQDYTFLSTQYF,TGCGCCAGCAGCCAAGATTATACGTTTTTGAGTACGCAGTATTTT
NA,TRBV5-4,TRBJ1-2,CASSPPGGAGYGYTF,TGTGCCAGCAGCCCCCCCGGGGGGGCCGGCTATGGCTACACCTTC
TRBD1,TRBV5-4,TRBJ2-7,CASSPGGQGAYEQYF,TGTGCCAGCAGCCCCGGGGGACAGGGGGCCTACGAGCAGTACTTC